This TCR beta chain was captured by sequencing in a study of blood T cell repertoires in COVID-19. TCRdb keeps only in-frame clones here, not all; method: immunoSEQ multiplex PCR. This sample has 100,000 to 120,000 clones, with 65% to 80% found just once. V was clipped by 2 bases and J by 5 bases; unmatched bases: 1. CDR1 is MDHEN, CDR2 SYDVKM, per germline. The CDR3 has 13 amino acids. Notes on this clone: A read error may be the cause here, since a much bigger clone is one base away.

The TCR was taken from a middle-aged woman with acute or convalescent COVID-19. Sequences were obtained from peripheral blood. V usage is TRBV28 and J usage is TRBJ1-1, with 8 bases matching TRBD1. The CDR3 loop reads CASSLQGATEAFF. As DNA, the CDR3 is TGTGCCAGCAGTTTACAGGGGGCGACTGAAGCTTTCTTT. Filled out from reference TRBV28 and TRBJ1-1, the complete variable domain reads DVKVTQSSRYLVKRTGEKVFLECVQDMDHENMFWYRQDPGLGLRLIYFSYDVKMKEKGDIPEGYSVSREKKERFSLILESASTNQTSMYLCASSLQGATEAFFGQGTRLTVV.